This entry concerns a single T cell receptor (beta chain). The antigen remains unidentified. This entry comes from a study of early T cells in non-severe SARS-CoV-2 infection. General study results and limits: VDJdb-based annotation leaned toward anti-spike CD8 responses and missed private and CD4 specificities.

J lost 4 bases, V lost 5 bases, and 6 bases had no gene match. The CDR3 is 15 residues long. Individual cDNA molecules each received unique molecular identifiers attached to them. TCRdb re-analysed the 5' RACE reads in MiXCR, keeping a single row per CDR3 protein. The profile shows about 52,000 distinct CDR3 sequences, less than 9.5% of them singletons. This clonotype was obtained from an adult who was a healthcare worker with PCR-confirmed SARS-CoV-2 infection or an uninfected control (not recorded which). Material for sequencing was whole blood. V usage is TRBV12-3 or TRBV12-4 and J usage is TRBJ2-1; 9 nucleotides line up with TRBD2. The CDR3 bases are TGTGCCAGCAGTCCTTGGACTAGCGAATACAATGAGCAGTTCTTC. Protein sequence: CASSPWTSEYNEQFF.